These 17 T cell receptor beta chains came from one sample sequenced in a study of neurological immune-mediated disorders. TCRdb analysed the 5' RACE reads with MiXCR anew, one entry per CDR3 protein. Altogether roughly 66,000 distinct CDR3 sequences are present, 4.5% to 5.5% being singletons, with the ten largest covering 2.2%. Sequenced: PBMCs. These receptors all come from a woman in her 70s with multiple sclerosis.

This clonotype was seen a handful of times. This is likely a read error, given that the CDR3 carries no conserved phenylalanine or tryptophan at its end. V usage is TRBV20-1 and J usage is TRBJ1-3, with D perhaps TRBD1 (6 bases). CDR3 length equals 13 residues. CDR1 is DFQATT, CDR2 SNEGSKA, per germline (reference sequence). The V end lost 3 bases, the J end lost 3 bases, and 9 bases lay between the germline ends. This CDR3 reads CSASGGGGNTIYI. CDR3 sequence (DNA): TGCAGTGCTAGCGGAGGGGGTGGAAACACCATATATATT.

This clonotype was observed a handful of times. The V and J genes are TRBV7-9 and TRBJ2-1; D is perhaps TRBD1 or TRBD2 (6 bases each). With 4 bases removed from V and 2 bases from J, the gap between germline ends came to 12 bases. The CDR3 extends over 15 amino acids. Germline V lookup: CDR1 SEHNR, CDR2 FQNEAQ (reference sequence). The CDR3 coding sequence is TGTGCCAGCAGCTGGCCTGGGGGGCCCTACAATGAGCAGTTCTTC. It translates to CASSWPGGPYNEQFF.

This clonotype was counted at least ten times. J is TRBJ1-3 and V is TRBV9; TRBD1 matches at 7 bases. The CDR3 loop spans 18 amino acids. V lost 0 bases, J lost 0 bases, and 9 bases stayed unmatched. In germline, CDR1 is SGDLS, CDR2 YYNGEE. This CDR3 reads CASSVVGQGVGSGNTIYF. CDR3 sequence (DNA): TGTGCCAGCAGCGTAGTTGGGCAGGGGGTCGGCTCTGGAAACACCATATATTTT.

Remarks on this clonotype: A much larger clone lies one base from this, so it may be a read error. The V call is TRBV7-6, the J call TRBJ2-7; possibly TRBD1 for D (6 bases). CDR3 length: 14 residues. Germline values: CDR1 SGHVS, CDR2 FNYEAQ. V lost 3 bases, J lost 2 bases, and 11 bases lay in between. The CDR3 region is CASSFLTGTYEQYF. The CDR3 DNA is TGTGCCAGCAGCTTCCTGACAGGTACCTACGAGCAGTACTTC.

Ten or more counts support this clonotype. This rearrangement joins TRBV7-2 to TRBJ2-5; D perhaps matches TRBD2 (5 bases). This CDR3 is built from 13 residues. Germline V gene lookup returns CDR1 SGHTA and CDR2 FQGNSA. V lost 5 bases and J 4 bases, leaving 11 bases between the germline ends. CDR3 coding DNA: TGTGCCAGCAGCCCGGGATACGGAGAGACCCAGTACTTC. Translating it yields CASSPGYGETQYF.

This clonotype was counted at least ten times. This chain connects TRBV30 to TRBJ1-2; D gene uncertain. Germline V gene data show CDR1 as GTSNPN and CDR2 as SVGIG (reference sequence). This CDR3 is 11 amino acids long. Trimming shortened V by 2 bases and J by 6 bases, and 7 bases separated the two germline ends. CDR3: CAWSRGNGYTF. Here the CDR3 DNA reads TGTGCCTGGAGTCGCGGTAATGGCTACACCTTC.

About this clonotype: As the CDR3 is not closed by the conserved phenylalanine or tryptophan, this likely results from a read error. The V gene is TRBV19, the J gene TRBJ2-3, with D uncertain. There are 13 residues in the CDR3. Germline CDR1 LNHDA, CDR2 SQIVND (reference sequence). V was shortened by 3 bases and J by 4 bases, with 8 bases between the two germline ends. In DNA, the CDR3 is TGTGCCAGTAGTATCCCAGGACCAGATACGCAGTATGTT. This gives the protein CASSIPGPDTQYV.

The sample holds many counts of this clonotype. The chain carries TRBV20-1 and TRBJ2-5, with TRBD2 as a possible D gene (6 bases). Trimming took off 5 bases at V and 4 bases at J, with 17 bases between the two ends. CDR1 is DFQATT, CDR2 SNEGSKA, per germline (reference sequence). The CDR3 totals 14 residues. The CDR3 region is CSALPRAGRETQYF. The CDR3 DNA follows: TGCAGTGCTCTTCCCCGGGCGGGACGAGAGACCCAGTACTTC.

Ten or more counts support this clonotype. V gene TRBV2 combines with J gene TRBJ2-5, with no clear D. The CDR3 spans 14 residues. Per the germline V gene, CDR1 is SNHLY and CDR2 is FYNNEI. V lost 2 bases, J lost 4 bases, and 11 bases lay in between. CDR3 residues: CASSETQLGETQYF. CDR3 sequence (DNA): TGTGCCAGCAGTGAAACTCAATTGGGAGAGACCCAGTACTTC. The full variable domain, rest sourced from reference TRBV2 and TRBJ2-5, is EPEVTQTPSHQVTQMGQEVILRCVPISNHLYFYWYRQILGQKVEFLVSFYNNEISEKSEIFDDQFSVERPDGSNFTLKIRSTKLEDSAMYFCASSETQLGETQYFGPGTRLLVL.

Many counts were recorded for this clonotype. This chain connects TRBV12-3 or TRBV12-4 to TRBJ2-2; 8 positions agree with TRBD1. V was clipped by 3 bases and J by 4 bases; unmatched bases: 4. The CDR3 extends over 15 amino acids. CDR3 nucleotide sequence: TGTGCCAGCAGTTTTGGACAGGGAAGCACCGGGGAGCTGTTTTTT. Translating it yields CASSFGQGSTGELFF.

This clonotype turned up a few times. This chain joins TRBV7-2 and TRBJ2-5; no reliable D call. The V gene's germline CDR1 is SGHTA and CDR2 FQGNSA. The V gene lost 3 bases and the J gene lost 5 bases, with 10 bases spanning the gap. The CDR3 loop spans 13 amino acids. The CDR3 protein is CASSFDRWETQYF. In nucleotides, the CDR3 is TGTGCCAGCAGCTTCGACCGGTGGGAGACCCAGTACTTC.

This clonotype came up a few times. The V call is TRBV2, the J call TRBJ2-3; D is possibly TRBD1 (5 bases). The CDR3 consists of 15 residues. Trimming left V 2 bases short and J 0 bases short, with 9 bases between. Germline CDR1 and CDR2: SNHLY and FYNNEI. CDR3 in amino acids: CASSETTVSTDTQYF. CDR3 sequence (DNA): TGTGCCAGCAGTGAAACGACAGTTAGCACAGATACGCAGTATTTT.

This rearrangement joins TRBV20-1 to TRBJ2-2; possibly TRBD2 for D (6 bases). This CDR3 region has 14 residues. Trimming took off 4 bases at V and 6 bases at J, with 15 bases between the two ends. Looked up from germline, CDR1 is DFQATT and CDR2 is SNEGSKA (reference sequence). As DNA, the CDR3 is TGCAGTGCTACCGGGACTCTTGAGTCCGGGGAGCTGTTTTTT. This sequence encodes CSATGTLESGELFF.

This clonotype occurred many times. The chain has TRBV7-9 and TRBJ2-1; 12 bases agree with TRBD2. After removal of 5 bases from V and 8 bases from J, the junction contained 4 bases not matched to a gene. CDR3 size: 14 residues. Germline CDR1 is SEHNR and CDR2 is FQNEAQ (reference sequence). CDR3 coding DNA: TGTGCCAGCAGCCCGACTAGCGGGAGCCATGAGCAGTTCTTC. As protein: CASSPTSGSHEQFF.

This clonotype was recorded a few times. The chain joins TRBV6-2 or TRBV6-3 to TRBJ1-2, with D possibly matching TRBD1 (5 bases). CDR1 and CDR2 (germline): MNHEY, SVGEGT. The CDR3 sequence is 15 residues long. V lost 0 bases, J lost 0 bases, and 8 bases lay in between. As DNA, the CDR3 is TGTGCCAGCAGTTACTCGACAGTACCTAACTATGGCTACACCTTC. It specifies CASSYSTVPNYGYTF.

This clonotype has ten or more counts. This rearrangement joins TRBV11-1 to TRBJ2-1, with D unresolved. V gave up 6 bases and J gave up 7 bases, with 13 bases separating them. This CDR3 has 13 residues. The V gene's germline CDR1 is SGHAT and CDR2 FQDESV (reference sequence). The CDR3 loop reads CASREGVRNEQFF. The DNA for the CDR3 is TGTGCCAGCAGGGAAGGTGTCCGAAATGAGCAGTTCTTC.

This clonotype was detected ten times or more. The CDR3 reads CSARDNTGLAGYNEQFF. Here the CDR3 DNA reads TGCAGTGCTAGAGATAATACTGGACTAGCGGGATACAATGAGCAGTTCTTC. The chain combines TRBV20-1 with TRBJ2-1, with 12 bases fitting TRBD2. After removal of 0 bases from V and 4 bases from J, the junction contained 7 bases not matched to a gene. CDR3 length: 17 amino acids. The germline gives CDR1 DFQATT, CDR2 SNEGSKA (reference sequence).